This T cell receptor (beta chain) appears in the sequencing data of a study of neurological immune-mediated disorders. Germline V gene lookup returns CDR1 MNHEY and CDR2 SVGAGI. The CDR3 is 13 amino acids. The making of cDNA relied on 5'RACE with 10-nucleotide random UMIs. MiXCR, run by TCRdb on the 5' RACE reads, gives a single entry per CDR3 protein. The table lists 40,000 to 50,000 distinct CDR3 sequences, around 2.5% of them singletons. Comment on this clonotype: A much larger clonotype is one base distant, so this may be a read error.

For the unsorted libraries, 2 million PBMCs stored at -80 C served as input. This rearrangement joins TRBV6-5 to TRBJ1-2; D ambiguous. The specimen sequenced was PBMCs. The origin of this receptor is a man aged 25-40 years with multiple sclerosis. CDR3 region: CASSFTDGYGYPF. The CDR3 region has the DNA TGTGCCAGCAGTTTTACCGACGGATATGGCTACCCCTTC.